The 32 T cell receptor beta chains presented below share a single source sample, sequenced in a study of T cell repertoires in cytomegalovirus infection. TCRdb passed the reads through MiXCR, listing each CDR3 protein once. The sample lists around 740,000 distinct CDR3 sequences, 35% occurring once. Material for sequencing was PBMCs. The receptor source for this set is a human donor in good health (CMV status not recorded). Some clones in this sample may be carry-over from other donors' samples.

The V call is TRBV7-2, the J call TRBJ2-1, with D unclear. This CDR3 is built from 15 residues. Trimming left V 5 bases short and J 2 bases short, with 13 bases between. Germline V gene lookup returns CDR1 SGHTA and CDR2 FQGNSA. The CDR3 sequence: CASSQERLAYNEQFF. The CDR3 coding sequence is TGTGCCAGCAGCCAGGAAAGACTGGCCTACAATGAGCAGTTCTTC.

This chain uses TRBV28 with TRBJ2-7, with 9 bases matching TRBD2. Trimming took 4 bases from V and 0 from J; bases not matched to a gene: 10. The CDR3 spans 17 residues. Germline lookup yields CDR1 MDHEN and CDR2 SYDVKM. The chain's CDR3 is CASSSSELSGSSYEQYF. Here the CDR3 DNA reads TGTGCCAGCAGTTCATCGGAACTTAGCGGGAGCTCCTACGAGCAGTACTTC.

The sample holds many counts of this clonotype. The chain couples TRBV7-2 to TRBJ1-5; D is possibly TRBD1 (6 bases). V lost 4 bases and J lost 1, with 8 bases in between. The CDR3 totals 14 residues. Per germline, CDR1 SGHTA and CDR2 FQGNSA. This chain's CDR3 is CASSYDRSNQPQHF. CDR3 nucleotides: TGTGCCAGCAGCTACGACAGGAGCAATCAGCCCCAGCATTTT.

This clonotype occurred many times. The genes are TRBV28 and TRBJ1-3; 7 bases fit TRBD1. CDR3 size: 15 residues. The V gene's germline CDR1 is MDHEN and CDR2 SYDVKM. The V and J ends lost 3 bases and 5 bases, in that order; junction bases with no gene match: 7. The DNA for the CDR3 is TGTGCCAGCAGTTTCTCATCAGGGGGTAGAAACACCATATATTTT. Translating it yields CASSFSSGGRNTIYF.

The chain has TRBV5-1 and TRBJ2-3; 7 bases map to TRBD2. The germline gives CDR1 SGHRS, CDR2 YFSETQ. V lost 4 bases to trimming and J lost 4 bases; unmatched junction nucleotides: 6. The CDR3 is made up of 14 amino acids. The CDR3 region is CASSPGDYSDTQYF. CDR3 nucleotides: TGCGCCAGCAGCCCGGGGGACTACTCAGATACGCAGTATTTT.

This clonotype was picked up a small number of times. CDR3 protein: CASSPGAGLGQPQHF. DNA for the CDR3: TGTGCCAGCAGCCCCGGGGCAGGGTTGGGACAGCCCCAGCATTTT. The chain is built from TRBV28 and TRBJ1-5, with D perhaps matching TRBD1 (5 bases). Germline V lookup: CDR1 MDHEN, CDR2 SYDVKM. Trimming cost V 6 bases and J 7 bases, with 19 bases left between them. The CDR3 has 15 amino acids.

The J gene is TRBJ2-2, the V gene TRBV28, with TRBD2 identical over 10 bases. The CDR3 covers 22 residues. Looked up from germline, CDR1 is MDHEN and CDR2 is SYDVKM. Trimming took 2 bases from V and 0 from J; bases not matched to a gene: 18. The CDR3: CASSLNWRINVAGGSNTGELFF. In DNA form, the CDR3 reads TGTGCCAGCAGTTTAAATTGGAGGATCAACGTAGCGGGAGGATCGAACACCGGGGAGCTGTTTTTT.

This clonotype showed up just a few times. The J gene is TRBJ2-2, the V gene TRBV27, with TRBD2 as a possible D gene (5 bases). This CDR3 is built from 14 residues. Germline lookup yields CDR1 MNHEY and CDR2 SMNVEV (reference sequence). With 7 bases removed from V and 5 bases from J, the gap between germline ends came to 14 bases. The DNA of the CDR3 is TGTGCCAGCACCCCGCGGGCCGTGACCGGGGAGCTGTTTTTT. It yields the protein CASTPRAVTGELFF.

The V call is TRBV7-9, the J call TRBJ2-7; 8 bases line up with TRBD1. The CDR3 sequence is 15 residues long. Per germline, CDR1 SEHNR and CDR2 FQNEAQ (reference sequence). V lost 2 bases, J lost 5 bases, and 8 bases stayed unmatched. DNA for the CDR3: TGTGCCAGCAGCTTACCATGGACAGGGACTGACGAGCAGTACTTC. This translates into CASSLPWTGTDEQYF.

There are a few counts of this clonotype. The CDR3 spells CAISDQPQETQYF. The CDR3 DNA reads as TGTGCCATCAGTGACCAACCCCAAGAGACCCAGTACTTC. The V gene is TRBV10-3, the J gene TRBJ2-5, with D hard to call. V was pared by 3 bases and J by 1 base, with 6 bases between. CDR1 and CDR2 from the germline V gene are ENHRY and SYGVKD. The CDR3 is 13 amino acids.

This chain connects TRBV14 to TRBJ2-1; 15 bases are shared with TRBD2. Germline loops: CDR1 SGHDN, CDR2 FVKESK. Trimming at V came to 4 bases and at J to 2 bases, leaving 6 bases not matched to a gene. This CDR3 region has 18 residues. In nucleotides, the CDR3 is TGTGCCAGCAGCCGGACTAGCGGGGGGGCCTGGCCCTACAATGAGCAGTTCTTC. Translating it yields CASSRTSGGAWPYNEQFF.

The chain uses TRBV12-3 or TRBV12-4 and TRBJ2-1; 11 bases are a match to TRBD2. The V and J ends lost 7 bases and 5 bases, in that order; junction bases with no gene match: 7. The CDR3 totals 15 residues. This chain's CDR3 is CASISGTSGDNEQFF. The CDR3 region has the DNA TGTGCCAGCATCTCCGGGACTAGCGGTGACAATGAGCAGTTCTTC.

Only a few counts were recorded for this clonotype. This chain uses TRBV5-1 with TRBJ2-3; D may correspond to TRBD1 or TRBD2 (5 bases each). V was trimmed by 0 bases and J by 0 bases, leaving 8 bases between them. The germline gives CDR1 SGHRS, CDR2 YFSETQ. The CDR3 is 15 amino acids. The CDR3 reads CASSLDGTSTDTQYF. DNA of the CDR3: TGCGCCAGCAGCTTGGACGGGACCAGCACAGATACGCAGTATTTT.

There are a few counts of this clonotype. This sequence joins TRBV2 and TRBJ1-2; weak D call: TRBD1 (5 bases). The CDR3 spans 13 residues. V shed 4 bases and J shed 1 base, with 7 bases lying between them. Germline V gene data show CDR1 as SNHLY and CDR2 as FYNNEI. CDR3 DNA: TGTGCCAGCAGTGGAGACAGTAACTATGGCTACACCTTC. It yields the protein CASSGDSNYGYTF.

This chain links TRBV6-1 with TRBJ1-1, with 10 bases aligning to TRBD1. V lost 7 bases and J lost 3; bases outside the gene matches: 8. Germline V lookup: CDR1 MNHNS, CDR2 SASEGT. This CDR3 is 15 amino acids long. In DNA, the CDR3 is TGTGCCAGCAAATCGGCGACAGGGGGCCACACTGAAGCTTTCTTT. Protein: CASKSATGGHTEAFF.

The chain is built from TRBV7-6 and TRBJ2-3; TRBD2 aligns across 7 bases. Germline CDR1 SGHVS, CDR2 FNYEAQ. The CDR3 runs to 17 residues. V dropped 1 base and J dropped 3; count of bases not matched to a gene: 10. CDR3 amino acids: CASSLDSAGLPTDTQYF. CDR3 coding DNA: TGTGCCAGCAGCTTAGACTCAGCGGGACTTCCTACAGATACGCAGTATTTT.

This clonotype was counted only a few times. V and J are TRBV6-1 and TRBJ1-5; possible D gene TRBD1, 6 bases. The V and J ends lost 4 bases and 3 bases respectively, with 16 bases between them. Germline loops: CDR1 MNHNS, CDR2 SASEGT. The CDR3 consists of 16 residues. The CDR3 loop is CASSGQTGTFNQPQHF. Here the CDR3 DNA reads TGTGCCAGCAGTGGACAGACAGGAACATTCAATCAGCCCCAGCATTTT.

Many counts were recorded for this clonotype. The CDR3 DNA is TGTGCCAGCAGCTTAAAGGGCACCTACGAGCAGTACTTC. It translates to CASSLKGTYEQYF. V usage is TRBV7-8 and J usage is TRBJ2-7; D uncertain. CDR1 and CDR2 from the germline V gene are SGHVS and FQNEAQ. CDR3 length: 13 residues. Trimming cost V 2 bases and J 2 bases, with 7 bases left between them.

The gene calls are TRBV7-2 and TRBJ2-1; D possibly corresponds to TRBD2 (6 bases). The germline V and J ends were trimmed by 6 bases and 2 bases, with 17 bases remaining between them. The CDR3 consists of 16 residues. Germline V lookup: CDR1 SGHTA, CDR2 FQGNSA. CDR3 nucleotide sequence: TGTGCCAGCAGTCAGCTCGGGGGTTGGACCTACAATGAGCAGTTCTTC. As protein: CASSQLGGWTYNEQFF.

Comments on this clonotype: The CDR3 ends on some other residue instead of the conserved phenylalanine or tryptophan, so this is likely a read error. The V and J genes are TRBV14 and TRBJ1-2; D is uncertain. CDR3 length: 16 amino acids. Per germline, CDR1 SGHDN and CDR2 FVKESK. Trimming took 1 base from V and 0 from J, leaving 12 bases between them. The CDR3: CASSQGGYGANYGYTL. For the CDR3, the DNA is TGTGCCAGCAGCCAAGGCGGGTATGGAGCTAACTATGGCTACACCTTA.

The chain combines TRBV20-1 with TRBJ2-3; D gene uncertain. CDR3 length: 13 residues. In germline, CDR1 is DFQATT, CDR2 SNEGSKA (reference sequence). Trimming stripped 5 bases from V and 0 bases from J, with 9 bases between. CDR3 DNA sequence: TGCAGTGCTGTCCTTTCTAGCACAGATACGCAGTATTTT. This encodes CSAVLSSTDTQYF.

Comment on this clonotype: One base away lies a much larger clone, so this may be a sequencing read error. The CDR3 does not close with the conserved phenylalanine or tryptophan, likely indicating a read error. The V gene is TRBV4-1, the J gene TRBJ1-2; 7 nucleotides align to TRBD1. Per germline, CDR1 MGHRA and CDR2 YSYEKL. The CDR3 spans 16 residues. V trimming: 7 bases; J trimming: 4 bases; junction bases outside the gene matches: 15. The CDR3 spells CASTRTGTETFYGYTC. The CDR3 DNA sequence: TGCGCCAGCACCCGTACCGGGACAGAAACTTTCTATGGCTACACCTGC.

The J gene is TRBJ2-2, the V gene TRBV6-5; the D is unclear. CDR3 length equals 15 residues. Germline V gene lookup returns CDR1 MNHEY and CDR2 SVGAGI. Trimming removed 7 bases at V and 0 bases at J, with 12 bases between. The CDR3 is CASTRRSPNTGELFF. The CDR3 nucleotides are TGTGCCAGCACCCGTAGGTCTCCGAACACCGGGGAGCTGTTTTTT.

The chain links TRBV7-2 to TRBJ2-5; D unresolved. Looked up from germline, CDR1 is SGHTA and CDR2 is FQGNSA. Trimming cost V 6 bases and J 4 bases, with 15 bases left between them. CDR3 length: 14 amino acids. The CDR3 protein is CASRLYRVPETQYF. The CDR3 nucleotides read TGTGCCAGCAGATTATATCGAGTTCCAGAGACCCAGTACTTC.

The chain links TRBV7-2 to TRBJ1-1; D is possibly TRBD1 (6 bases). The CDR3 has 14 amino acids. Per germline, CDR1 SGHTA and CDR2 FQGNSA. The V and J ends lost 4 bases and 4 bases respectively, with 13 bases between them. The CDR3 DNA reads as TGTGCCAGCAGCTCCAGGGGCAAGAGCACTGAAGCTTTCTTT. Translation: CASSSRGKSTEAFF.

Comments on this clonotype: A junction boundary mismatches the germline segment, possibly from a read error. V is TRBV5-6 and J is TRBJ2-1; D is unclear. Germline V gene sequence: CDR1 SGHDT, CDR2 YYEEEE. CDR3 length equals 11 residues. The DNA for the CDR3 is TGTGCCAGCAGCTCACATTACGAGCAGTTGTTC. Translating it yields CASSSHYEQLF.

The V and J genes are TRBV7-9 and TRBJ2-7; the match to TRBD2 covers 9 bases. The length of the CDR3 is 13 residues. The germline V gene has CDR1 SEHNR and CDR2 FQNEAQ (reference sequence). J was trimmed by 13 bases and V by 1 base; bases with no gene match: 8. The CDR3 reads CASSLETSGGRYF. CDR3 nucleotides: TGTGCCAGCAGCTTAGAGACTAGCGGAGGACGTTACTTC.

The rearrangement joins TRBV14 to TRBJ2-2; D uncertain. In germline, CDR1 is SGHDN, CDR2 FVKESK. V was cut by 3 bases and J by 14 bases, with 16 bases left in between. This CDR3 has 13 amino acids. This CDR3 reads CASSHTRPVALFF. Written as DNA, the CDR3 is TGTGCCAGCAGCCACACAAGGCCAGTGGCTCTGTTTTTT.

The chain joins TRBV5-4 to TRBJ2-7; 11 bases fit TRBD2. The length of the CDR3 is 15 residues. V was clipped by 1 base and J by 7 bases; unmatched bases: 7. The germline CDR1 and CDR2 sequences are SGHNT and YYREEE (reference sequence). In nucleotides, the CDR3 is TGTGCCAGCAGCTTGTGTAGCGGGAGGGCCAGGGAGCAGTACTTC. Protein sequence: CASSLCSGRAREQYF.

The table lists this clonotype with a count of one. This chain uses TRBV20-1 with TRBJ2-1; 7 bases line up with TRBD2. This CDR3 has 13 amino acids. Germline-derived CDR1 and CDR2 are DFQATT and SNEGSKA (reference sequence). With 8 bases clipped from V and 8 bases from J, the junction kept 12 bases outside the gene matches. The CDR3 nucleotides are TGCAGTCCAGCGGGGCCAGCGTCCTATGAGCAGTTCTTC. It yields the protein CSPAGPASYEQFF.

In this sample, this clonotype turned up a few times. One end of the junction varies from germline; a read error may be responsible. This chain uses TRBV7-6 with TRBJ2-5, with a tentative D call TRBD2 (6 bases). From germline, CDR1 is SGHVS and CDR2 FNYEAQ. The CDR3 has 14 amino acids. The CDR3 DNA follows: TGTGCTAGCAGCTTCGGCGGGGTCCAAGAGACCCAGTACTTC. The encoded protein is CASSFGGVQETQYF.

The sample holds many counts of this clonotype. The gene calls are TRBV7-2 and TRBJ2-1; 8 nucleotides match TRBD2. V dropped 3 bases and J dropped 10; count of bases not matched to a gene: 2. Germline V lookup: CDR1 SGHTA, CDR2 FQGNSA. The CDR3 sequence is 12 residues long. CDR3 in DNA: TGTGCCAGCAGCTTTAGCGGGAAGGAGCAGTTCTTC. Protein product: CASSFSGKEQFF. Drawing the rest from reference TRBV7-2 and TRBJ2-1, the complete variable domain is GAGVSQSPSNKVTEKGKDVELRCDPISGHTALYWYRQSLGQGLEFLIYFQGNSAPDKSGLPSDRFSAERTGGSVSTLTIQRTQQEDSAVYLCASSFSGKEQFFGPGTRLTVL.